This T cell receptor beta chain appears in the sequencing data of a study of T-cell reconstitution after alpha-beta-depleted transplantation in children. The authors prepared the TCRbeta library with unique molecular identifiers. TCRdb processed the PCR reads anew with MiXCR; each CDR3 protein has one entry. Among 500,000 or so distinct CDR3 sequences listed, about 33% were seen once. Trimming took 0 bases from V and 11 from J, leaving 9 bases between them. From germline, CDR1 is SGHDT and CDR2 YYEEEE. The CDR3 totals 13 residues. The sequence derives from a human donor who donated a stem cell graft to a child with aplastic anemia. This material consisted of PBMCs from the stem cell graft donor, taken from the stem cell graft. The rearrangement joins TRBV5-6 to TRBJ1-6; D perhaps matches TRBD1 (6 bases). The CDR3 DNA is TGTGCCAGCAGCTTGGGGACAGAGACACCCCTCCACTTT. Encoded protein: CASSLGTETPLHF.